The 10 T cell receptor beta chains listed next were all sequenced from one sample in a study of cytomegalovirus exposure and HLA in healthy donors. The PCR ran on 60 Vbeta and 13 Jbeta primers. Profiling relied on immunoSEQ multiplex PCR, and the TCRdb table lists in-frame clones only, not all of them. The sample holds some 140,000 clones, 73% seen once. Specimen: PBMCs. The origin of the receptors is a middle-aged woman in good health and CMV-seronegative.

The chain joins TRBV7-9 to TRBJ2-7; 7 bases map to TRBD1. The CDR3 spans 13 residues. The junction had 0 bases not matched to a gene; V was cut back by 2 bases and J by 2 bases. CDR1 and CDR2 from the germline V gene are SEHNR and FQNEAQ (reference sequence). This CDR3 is CASSLTGAYEQYF. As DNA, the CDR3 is TGTGCCAGCAGCTTAACAGGGGCCTACGAGCAGTACTTC.

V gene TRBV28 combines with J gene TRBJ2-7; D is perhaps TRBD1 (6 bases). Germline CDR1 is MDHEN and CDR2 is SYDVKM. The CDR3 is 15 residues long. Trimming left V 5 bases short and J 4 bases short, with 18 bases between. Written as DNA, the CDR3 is TGTGCCAGCAGTCCCACTTTGGACAGACCTTACGAGCAGTACGTC. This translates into CASSPTLDRPYEQYV.

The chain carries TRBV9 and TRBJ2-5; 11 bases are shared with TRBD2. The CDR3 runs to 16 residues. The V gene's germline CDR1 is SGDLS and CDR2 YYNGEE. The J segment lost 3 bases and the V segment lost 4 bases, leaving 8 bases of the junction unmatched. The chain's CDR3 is CASSPGLAVGEETQYF. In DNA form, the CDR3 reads TGTGCCAGCAGCCCGGGACTAGCGGTGGGAGAAGAGACCCAGTACTTC.

The CDR3 loop is CASSSTGTSGGTGELFF. The CDR3 DNA reads as TGTGCCAGCAGCTCGACCGGGACTAGCGGGGGAACCGGGGAGCTGTTTTTT. The gene calls are TRBV7-2 and TRBJ2-2; 14 bases map to TRBD2. Unmatched junction bases numbered 6, after V lost 4 bases and J lost 5 bases. Germline V gives CDR1 SGHTA, CDR2 FQGNSA. This CDR3 has 17 amino acids.

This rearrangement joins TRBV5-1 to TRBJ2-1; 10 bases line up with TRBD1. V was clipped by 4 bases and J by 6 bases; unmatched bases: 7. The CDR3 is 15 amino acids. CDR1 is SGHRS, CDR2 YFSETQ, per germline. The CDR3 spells CASSPDGTGANEQFF. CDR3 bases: TGCGCCAGCAGCCCGGACGGGACAGGGGCCAATGAGCAGTTCTTC.

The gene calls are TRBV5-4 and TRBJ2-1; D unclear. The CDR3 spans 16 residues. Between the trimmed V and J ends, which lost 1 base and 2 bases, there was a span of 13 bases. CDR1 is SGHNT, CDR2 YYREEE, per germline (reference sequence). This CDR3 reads CASSLFSHGAYNEQFF. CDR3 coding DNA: TGTGCCAGCAGCTTGTTTAGTCATGGAGCCTACAATGAGCAGTTCTTC.

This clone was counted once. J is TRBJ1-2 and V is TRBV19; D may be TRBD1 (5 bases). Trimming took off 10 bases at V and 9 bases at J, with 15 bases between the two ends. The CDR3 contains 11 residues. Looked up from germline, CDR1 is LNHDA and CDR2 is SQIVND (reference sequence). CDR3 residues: CATSTGYSYTF. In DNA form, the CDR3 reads TGTGCCACCTCCACAGGTTATAGCTACACCTTC.

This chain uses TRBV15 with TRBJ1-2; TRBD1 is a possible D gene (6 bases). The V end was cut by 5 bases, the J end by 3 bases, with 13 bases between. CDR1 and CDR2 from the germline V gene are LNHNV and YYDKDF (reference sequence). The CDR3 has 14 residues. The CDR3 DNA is TGTGCCACCAGCTCGGGCAGGGGTCACTATGGCTACACCTTC. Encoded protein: CATSSGRGHYGYTF. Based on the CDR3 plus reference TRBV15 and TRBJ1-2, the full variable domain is DAMVIQNPRYQVTQFGKPVTLSCSQTLNHNVMYWYQQKSSQAPKLLFHYYDKDFNNEADTPDNFQSRRPNTSFCFLDIRSPGLGDTAMYLCATSSGRGHYGYTFGSGTRLTVV.

The CDR3 here is CSVEGADGTGRFGNTIYF. The CDR3 DNA is TGCAGCGTTGAGGGGGCGGATGGGACAGGTCGATTTGGAAACACCATATATTTT. This rearrangement joins TRBV29-1 to TRBJ1-3; 8 bases are a match to TRBD1. With V trimmed by 3 bases and J by 3 bases, 16 bases remained unmatched. This CDR3 has 18 amino acids. CDR1 SQVTM and CDR2 ANQGSEA come from the germline V gene.

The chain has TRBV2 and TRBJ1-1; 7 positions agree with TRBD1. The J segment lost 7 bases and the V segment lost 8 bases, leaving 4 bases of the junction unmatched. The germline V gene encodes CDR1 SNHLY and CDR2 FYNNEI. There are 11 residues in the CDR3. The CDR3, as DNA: TGTGCCAGCGGGACAGTACGTGAAGCTTTCTTT. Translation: CASGTVREAFF.